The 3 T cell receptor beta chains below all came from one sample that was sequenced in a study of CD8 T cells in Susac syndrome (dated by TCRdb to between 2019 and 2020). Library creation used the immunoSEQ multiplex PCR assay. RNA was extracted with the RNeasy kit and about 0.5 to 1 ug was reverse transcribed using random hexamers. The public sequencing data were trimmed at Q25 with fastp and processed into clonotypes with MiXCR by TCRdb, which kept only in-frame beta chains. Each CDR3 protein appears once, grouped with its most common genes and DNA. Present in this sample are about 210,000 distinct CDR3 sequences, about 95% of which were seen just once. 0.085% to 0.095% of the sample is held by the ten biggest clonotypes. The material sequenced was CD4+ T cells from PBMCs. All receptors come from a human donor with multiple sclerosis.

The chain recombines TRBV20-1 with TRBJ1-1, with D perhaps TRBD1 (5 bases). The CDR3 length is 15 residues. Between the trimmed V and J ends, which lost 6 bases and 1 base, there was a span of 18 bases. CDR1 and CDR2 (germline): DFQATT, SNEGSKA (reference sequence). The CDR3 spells CSALPQWGANTEAFF. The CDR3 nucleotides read TGCAGTGCCTTGCCCCAGTGGGGCGCGAACACTGAAGCTTTCTTT.

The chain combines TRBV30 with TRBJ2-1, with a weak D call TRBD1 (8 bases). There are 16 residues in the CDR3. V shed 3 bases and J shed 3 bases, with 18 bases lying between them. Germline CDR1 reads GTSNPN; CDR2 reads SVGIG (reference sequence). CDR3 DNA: TGTGCCTGGAGCGGACAGGGAGGGAAAATCTACAATGAGCAGTTCTTC. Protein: CAWSGQGGKIYNEQFF.

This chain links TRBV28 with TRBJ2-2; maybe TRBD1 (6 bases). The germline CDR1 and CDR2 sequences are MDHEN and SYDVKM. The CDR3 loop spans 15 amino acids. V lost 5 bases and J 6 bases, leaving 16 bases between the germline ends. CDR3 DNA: TGTGCCAGCAGTGGACGCCAGGGGACCCCCGGGGAGCTGTTTTTT. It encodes CASSGRQGTPGELFF.